These 27 T cell receptor beta chains share one sample of origin, sequenced in a study of beta chain features in type 1 diabetes. Study-wide results and caveats: Within each of all four CD4+ subsets, Type 1 diabetes patients had TCRB CDR3s that were moderately but significantly shorter.

Since all of the isolated RNA was reverse transcribed, expressed TCRB transcripts were what got sequenced. The method was immunoSEQ multiplex PCR; TCRdb's version includes in-frame clones alone and lacks a portion of them. Of fewer than 350,000 clones in the sample, 15% were seen once. Antigens for these TCRs are unknown. Sequenced input: naive CD4+ T cells from blood. The source is a man aged 18-30 years with type 1 diabetes.

In its sample, this clone was seen a few times. The CDR3 spells CASSLGSRFGLAGPDEQFF. The CDR3 DNA reads TGTGCCAGCAGCTTAGGTTCAAGGTTCGGTCTAGCGGGACCCGATGAGCAGTTCTTC. The chain links TRBV11-3 to TRBJ2-1; 9 nucleotides line up with TRBD2. V shed 1 base, J shed 8 bases, and the junction held 18 bases outside the gene matches. Germline V gene data show CDR1 as SGHNT and CDR2 as YENEEA. CDR3 length: 19 amino acids.

This clone was observed a few times. The chain carries TRBV19 and TRBJ2-7; D might be TRBD1 (6 bases). The CDR3 is 12 residues long. V was shortened by 6 bases and J by 3 bases, with 9 bases between the two germline ends. Germline loops: CDR1 LNHDA, CDR2 SQIVND (reference sequence). CDR3 nucleotide sequence: TGTGCCAGTAGGGGGACATTCTACGAGCAGTACTTC. This gives the protein CASRGTFYEQYF.

In this sample, this clone turned up a few times. The J gene is TRBJ2-1, the V gene TRBV4-2; 8 nucleotides match TRBD2. This CDR3 has 15 residues. V shed 4 bases, J shed 3 bases, and the junction held 5 bases outside the gene matches. From germline, CDR1 is LGHNA and CDR2 YNFKEQ. The CDR3 DNA is TGTGCCAGCAGCCCCATGGCGGGGGGCTACAATGAGCAGTTCTTC. Translated, it gives CASSPMAGGYNEQFF.

Remarks on this clone: This sample also contains other DNA sequences that code for the same CDR3. The rearrangement uses TRBV30 and TRBJ1-1; D remains unclear. The V and J ends lost 2 bases and 1 base respectively, with 8 bases between them. The CDR3 has 13 residues. The germline V gene has CDR1 GTSNPN and CDR2 SVGIG (reference sequence). The CDR3 loop is CAWSRGTNTEAFF. The CDR3 nucleotides are TGTGCCTGGAGTCGCGGTACGAACACTGAAGCTTTCTTT.

This clone was counted between two and nine times. The genes are TRBV4-3 and TRBJ2-2; D is perhaps TRBD2 (6 bases). The CDR3 has 17 amino acids. Germline loops: CDR1 LGHNA, CDR2 YSLEER. V dropped 0 bases and J dropped 0 bases, with 11 bases sitting between them. The chain's CDR3 is CASSQEGGAPNTGELFF. The CDR3 region has the DNA TGCGCCAGCAGCCAAGAAGGAGGGGCCCCGAACACCGGGGAGCTGTTTTTT.

This chain uses TRBV5-1 with TRBJ2-1; TRBD2 matches at 8 bases. Per germline, CDR1 SGHRS and CDR2 YFSETQ. This CDR3 is built from 14 residues. Germline trimming cut 8 bases from V and 2 bases from J; bases unmatched to any gene: 6. CDR3 in amino acids: CASTGLAAYNEQFF. CDR3 nucleotide sequence: TGCGCCAGTACAGGACTAGCAGCCTACAATGAGCAGTTCTTC.

The genes are TRBV29-1 and TRBJ2-1; possible D gene TRBD2, 6 bases. Trimming removed 7 bases at V and 14 bases at J, with 24 bases between. The CDR3 sequence is 13 residues long. Germline values: CDR1 SQVTM, CDR2 ANQGSEA. CDR3 in DNA: TGCAGCGCCCTGGTAGCGGCCACGAGGGTCGAGTTCTTC. This sequence encodes CSALVAATRVEFF.

This clone was found a few times. The J gene is TRBJ1-6, the V gene TRBV19; perhaps TRBD1 as D (5 bases). The CDR3 has 16 residues. Germline V gene lookup returns CDR1 LNHDA and CDR2 SQIVND (reference sequence). The V end was cut by 3 bases, the J end by 7 bases, with 16 bases between. The CDR3: CASSITPQGLNSPLHF. The CDR3 DNA reads TGTGCCAGTAGTATTACGCCGCAGGGATTGAATTCACCCCTCCACTTT.

V usage is TRBV6-6 and J usage is TRBJ1-1; no firm D call. Trimming removed 2 bases at V and 5 bases at J, with 6 bases between. Germline V gives CDR1 MNHNY, CDR2 SVGAGI (reference sequence). The CDR3 extends over 12 amino acids. CDR3: CASSYGRTEAFF. CDR3 DNA sequence: TGTGCCAGCAGTTACGGTAGAACTGAAGCTTTCTTT.

CDR3 DNA: TGTGCCAGCAGAAGACACCGAACTAATGAAAAACTGTTTTTT. This translates into CASRRHRTNEKLFF. This rearrangement joins TRBV6-5 to TRBJ1-4; D not resolved. Trimming stripped 6 bases from V and 1 base from J, with 9 bases between. CDR3 length equals 14 residues. Germline loops: CDR1 MNHEY, CDR2 SVGAGI.

This clone was seen only a few times. CDR3 coding DNA: TGTGCCAGCAGTGAGTCGGCGGACACTGAAGCTTTCTTT. Its translation: CASSESADTEAFF. J is TRBJ1-1 and V is TRBV2; D is unresolved. The CDR3 is 13 amino acids. V shed 3 bases and J shed 3 bases, with 8 bases lying between them. Germline CDR1 reads SNHLY; CDR2 reads FYNNEI.

The chain carries TRBV28 and TRBJ2-2, with D possibly being TRBD2 (5 bases). The CDR3 length is 13 residues. Germline-derived CDR1 and CDR2 are MDHEN and SYDVKM. Trimming took 5 bases from V and 5 from J, leaving 9 bases between them. Here the CDR3 DNA reads TGTGCCAGCAGTGAGGGCTTTACCGGGGAGCTGTTTTTT. Residues: CASSEGFTGELFF.

The J gene is TRBJ1-1, the V gene TRBV7-7; no firm D call. CDR1 and CDR2 from the germline V gene are SSHAT and FNYEAQ (reference sequence). The CDR3 covers 13 residues. Trimming left V 6 bases short and J 6 bases short, with 14 bases between. CDR3 amino acids: CASRASVLSEAFF. The CDR3 DNA reads as TGTGCCAGCAGAGCCTCTGTTTTGTCTGAAGCTTTCTTT. Full variable domain (outside the CDR3, taken from reference TRBV7-7 and TRBJ1-1): GAGVSQSPRYKVTKRGQDVTLRCDPISSHATLYWYQQALGQGPEFLTYFNYEAQPDKSGLPSDRFSAERPEGSISTLTIQRTEQRDSAMYRCASRASVLSEAFFGQGTRLTVV.

As to this clone: The junction does not match germline at one end; this may be a read error. The V and J genes are TRBV28 and TRBJ1-2, with TRBD1 as a possible D gene (6 bases). Per the germline V gene, CDR1 is MDHEN and CDR2 is SYDVKM. The CDR3 totals 14 residues. CDR3 residues: CASSTDQGYYGYTF. The CDR3 DNA reads as TGTGCCAGCAGCACAGACCAGGGGTACTACGGCTACACCTTC.

This clone was counted only a few times. This chain joins TRBV28 and TRBJ1-5; D is unclear. Germline CDR1 MDHEN, CDR2 SYDVKM. Trimming took off 7 bases at V and 6 bases at J, with 10 bases between the two ends. This CDR3 has 12 residues. The CDR3 DNA is TGTGCCAGCATGGAGGGTTCTCAGCCCCAGCATTTT. It specifies CASMEGSQPQHF.

This clone has more than one count but fewer than ten. This chain uses TRBV2 with TRBJ2-7; D is possibly TRBD2 (5 bases). Trimming left V 7 bases short and J 3 bases short, with 10 bases between. Germline V gives CDR1 SNHLY, CDR2 FYNNEI. The CDR3 sequence is 12 residues long. The DNA for the CDR3 is TGTGCCAGCAACCCCGCGGGCTACGAGCAGTACTTC. Amino acids: CASNPAGYEQYF. Full variable domain (missing parts from reference TRBV2 and TRBJ2-7): EPEVTQTPSHQVTQMGQEVILRCVPISNHLYFYWYRQILGQKVEFLVSFYNNEISEKSEIFDDQFSVERPDGSNFTLKIRSTKLEDSAMYFCASNPAGYEQYFGPGTRLTVT.

This chain links TRBV10-3 with TRBJ1-1, with D uncertain. The CDR3 sequence is 14 residues long. The V end lost 10 bases, the J end lost 0 bases, and 15 bases lay between the germline ends. CDR1 and CDR2 (germline): ENHRY, SYGVKD. CDR3 protein: CASLRSEMNTEAFF. The DNA for the CDR3 is TGTGCCAGCCTCAGATCGGAGATGAACACTGAAGCTTTCTTT.

The chain recombines TRBV15 with TRBJ1-6; the D is unclear. Germline CDR1 is LNHNV and CDR2 is YYDKDF (reference sequence). There are 13 residues in the CDR3. Trimming took off 1 base at V and 9 bases at J, with 7 bases between the two ends. The CDR3 reads CATSRGVPSPLHF. DNA of the CDR3: TGTGCCACCAGCAGAGGAGTCCCTTCACCCCTCCACTTT.

This clone turned up a few times. The chain combines TRBV28 with TRBJ2-1; D might be TRBD1 (6 bases). Per germline, CDR1 MDHEN and CDR2 SYDVKM. Trimming took off 5 bases at V and 6 bases at J, with 17 bases between the two ends. This CDR3 spans 15 amino acids. Here the CDR3 reads CASSPKDRGVNEQFF. In DNA form, the CDR3 reads TGTGCCAGCAGTCCTAAGGACAGAGGCGTCAATGAGCAGTTCTTC.

The V and J genes are TRBV18 and TRBJ2-1, with a tentative D call TRBD1 (5 bases). Germline values: CDR1 KGHSH, CDR2 LQKENI. There are 14 residues in the CDR3. The germline V and J ends were trimmed by 0 bases and 3 bases, with 6 bases remaining between them. The DNA of the CDR3 is TGTGCCAGCTCACCACCGACAGACTACAATGAGCAGTTCTTC. The encoded protein is CASSPPTDYNEQFF.

There are a few counts of this clone. V usage is TRBV15 and J usage is TRBJ1-1, with D uncertain. The V end was cut by 1 base, the J end by 4 bases, with 7 bases between. Germline lookup yields CDR1 LNHNV and CDR2 YYDKDF (reference sequence). This CDR3 contains 13 residues. The CDR3 protein is CATSRAVITEAFF. CDR3 DNA: TGTGCCACCAGCAGAGCGGTAATCACTGAAGCTTTCTTT.

This clone has only a few counts. This chain uses TRBV6-6 with TRBJ2-7; 8 bases agree with TRBD1. The V gene end was trimmed by 6 bases and the J gene end by 3 bases; junction bases not matched to a gene: 10. Germline CDR1 reads MNHNY; CDR2 reads SVGAGI (reference sequence). CDR3 length: 15 amino acids. The CDR3 reads CASRGTGLLIYEQYF. The CDR3 DNA reads as TGTGCCAGCAGAGGGACAGGCTTGTTAATCTACGAGCAGTACTTC.

There are a few counts of this clone. V gene TRBV4-2 combines with J gene TRBJ2-7; TRBD1 might be the D (6 bases). CDR3 length: 14 amino acids. Trimming cost V 0 bases and J 0 bases, with 6 bases left between them. Germline values: CDR1 LGHNA, CDR2 YNFKEQ. CDR3 sequence: CASSQEGASYEQYF. In nucleotides, the CDR3 is TGTGCCAGCAGCCAAGAGGGGGCCTCCTACGAGCAGTACTTC.

The chain carries TRBV6-5 and TRBJ2-4; perhaps TRBD1 as D (6 bases). This CDR3 region has 13 residues. V shed 2 bases and J shed 6 bases, with 8 bases lying between them. Germline assignment: CDR1 MNHEY and CDR2 SVGAGI. The CDR3 here is CASSYADRNIQYF. DNA for the CDR3: TGTGCCAGCAGTTACGCGGACAGAAACATTCAGTACTTC.

The chain links TRBV11-2 to TRBJ2-1, with 8 bases that match TRBD2. CDR1 and CDR2 from the germline V gene are SGHAT and FQNNGV. V shed 4 bases and J 5 bases; nucleotides not matched to a gene: 7. This CDR3 region has 15 residues. CDR3 coding DNA: TGTGCCAGCAGCTCCACTAGCGGAATGAACAATGAGCAGTTCTTC. It is translated as CASSSTSGMNNEQFF.

This clone has a handful of counts. J is TRBJ2-3 and V is TRBV28, with 9 bases lining up with TRBD2. Per germline, CDR1 MDHEN and CDR2 SYDVKM. After removal of 2 bases from V and 2 bases from J, the junction contained 5 bases not matched to a gene. The CDR3 extends over 16 amino acids. The chain's CDR3 is CASSLAGGRFTDTQYF. The CDR3 region has the DNA TGTGCCAGCAGTTTAGCGGGAGGGAGATTCACAGATACGCAGTATTTT.

The chain uses TRBV2 and TRBJ2-7; 8 bases map to TRBD1. The trim removed 7 bases at V and 1 base at J, leaving 3 bases unmatched. This CDR3 has 13 residues. Looked up from germline, CDR1 is SNHLY and CDR2 is FYNNEI. CDR3 in DNA: TGTGCCAGCAACGGACAGGGTTCCTACGAGCAGTACTTC. Protein: CASNGQGSYEQYF.